This TCR beta chain derives from a study of blood T cell repertoires in COVID-19. The CDR3 covers 15 residues. J was trimmed by 3 bases and V by 0 bases; bases with no gene match: 5. From germline, CDR1 is SGHAT and CDR2 FQNNGV. The assay was immunoSEQ multiplex PCR, and TCRdb's table has in-frame clones only and misses some. Counted here are about 200,000 clones, roughly 86% occurring once; the ten biggest clones make up 5.6%. This sequence originates from a man in his forties with acute COVID-19. The V and J genes are TRBV11-2 and TRBJ2-7; 7 bases line up with TRBD2. The sequenced sample was PBMCs or T cells enriched from blood (not recorded which). The CDR3 spells CASSLEGGGYYEQYF. The DNA for the CDR3 is TGTGCCAGCAGCTTAGAAGGCGGGGGATACTACGAGCAGTACTTC.